The rows below give T cell receptor beta chains drawn from one sample of a study of human T cells and chemical hapten exposure. TCRdb itself ran the RACE reads through MiXCR, one entry per CDR3 protein. The sample consists of about 90,000 distinct CDR3 sequences, about a tenth of them appearing once. This specimen consisted of whole blood, obtained in connection with sensitization to the hapten diphenylcyclopropenone (DPC). These receptor sequences come from a woman aged 25 to 39 with alopecia areata. Some clones in this sample may be carry-over from other donors' samples. Each CDR3 is given with its conserved first and last residue. A D gene is named only where the DNA matches it firmly. Clone size, where shown, is once, few, many, or a class for clones that have expanded.

cdr3_aa	cdr3_nt	d_call	v_call	j_call	clone_size
CAISPTSATGELFF	TGTGCCATCAGCCCGACTAGCGCCACCGGGGAGCTGTTTTTT	TRBD2	TRBV10-3	TRBJ2-2	-
CASSPGRLTGPSLNTEAFF	TGTGCCAGCAGCCCTGGGCGTCTGACAGGGCCCAGCTTGAACACTGAAGCTTTCTTT	TRBD1	TRBV7-6	TRBJ1-1	many
CASSLEGTAYNEQFF	TGCGCCAGCAGCTTGGAAGGGACAGCCTACAATGAGCAGTTCTTC	TRBD1	TRBV5-1	TRBJ2-1	-
CASSEWSTDTQYF	TGTGCCAGCAGTGAATGGTCCACAGATACGCAGTATTTT	-	TRBV6-1	TRBJ2-3	few
CASSSVNYGYTF	TGTGCCAGCAGTTCCGTCAACTATGGCTACACCTTC	-	TRBV28	TRBJ1-2	-
CSAREPASYGYTF	TGCAGTGCTAGAGAACCGGCGTCCTATGGCTACACCTTC	-	TRBV20-1	TRBJ1-2	-
CASSGGVNTEAFF	TGTGCCAGCTCGGGAGGGGTGAACACTGAAGCTTTCTTT	-	TRBV18	TRBJ1-1	many
CASNEGSTF	TGTGCCAGCAATGAAGGGTCAACCTTC	-	TRBV2	TRBJ1-2	-
CAWSRQGETQYF	TGTGCCTGGAGTCGACAGGGAGAGACCCAGTACTTC	TRBD1	TRBV30	TRBJ2-5	few
CSVELFTDTQYF	TGCAGCGTTGAGCTCTTCACAGATACGCAGTATTTT	-	TRBV29-1	TRBJ2-3	few
CASSQVGGELFF	TGTGCCAGCAGCCAAGTTGGCGGGGAGCTGTTTTTT	-	TRBV3-1	TRBJ2-2	many
CASIKGPVETQYF	TGTGCCAGCATAAAGGGACCCGTAGAGACCCAGTACTTC	-	TRBV2	TRBJ2-5	-
CASSQASASYNEQFF	TGTGCCAGCTCACAAGCTAGCGCTTCCTACAATGAGCAGTTCTTC	-	TRBV18	TRBJ2-1	few
CASSLRQGAGNEQFF	TGTGCCAGCAGTTTACGACAGGGGGCGGGAAATGAGCAGTTCTTC	TRBD1	TRBV27	TRBJ2-1	-
CASSGGQSLGYTF	TGTGCCAGCAGCGGGGGACAATCTCTTGGCTACACCTTC	-	TRBV9	TRBJ1-2	many
CASRSPGTSFNEQFF	TGTGCCAGCCGCTCACCCGGGACTAGCTTCAATGAGCAGTTCTTC	TRBD2	TRBV28	TRBJ2-1	-
CASSLRGNSNQPQHF	TGTGCCAGCAGCTTACGAGGGAATAGCAATCAGCCCCAGCATTTT	-	TRBV7-2	TRBJ1-5	many
CASSLKGARETQYF	TGTGCCAGCAGTTTGAAGGGGGCTCGAGAGACCCAGTACTTC	TRBD1	TRBV27	TRBJ2-5	few
CASSSSGLRYEQYF	TGTGCCAGCAGCTCTAGCGGGTTACGCTACGAGCAGTACTTC	TRBD2	TRBV7-2	TRBJ2-7	few
CASSLAGGPNEKLFF	TGTGCCAGCAGTTTAGCGGGGGGCCCAAATGAAAAACTGTTTTTT	-	TRBV12-3/TRBV12-4	TRBJ1-4	many
CASSPGHRSSYNEQFF	TGTGCCAGCAGTCCCGGACACCGTAGCTCCTACAATGAGCAGTTCTTC	-	TRBV28	TRBJ2-1	many
CAVSGGAYNEQFF	TGTGCCGTCTCCGGGGGAGCTTACAATGAGCAGTTCTTC	-	TRBV7-9	TRBJ2-1	-
CASSTQRQGTDTQYF	TGTGCCAGCAGTACCCAAAGACAGGGCACAGATACGCAGTATTTT	-	TRBV27	TRBJ2-3	many
CSARDPSGGNTEAFF	TGCAGTGCTAGAGATCCCTCAGGGGGGAACACTGAAGCTTTCTTT	TRBD1	TRBV20-1	TRBJ1-1	-
CASSLQQGPDTQYF	TGTGCCAGCAGCTTGCAACAGGGCCCAGATACGCAGTATTTT	-	TRBV5-5	TRBJ2-3	few
CASSLNRGPYNEQFF	TGTGCCAGCAGCTTAAATAGGGGGCCCTACAATGAGCAGTTCTTC	TRBD1	TRBV7-3	TRBJ2-1	-
CASSKRGRERDEQYF	TGTGCCAGCAGCAAGAGAGGGCGGGAGCGAGACGAGCAGTACTTC	-	TRBV21-1	TRBJ2-7	-
CASRSGTEFDTQYF	TGCGCCAGCAGATCCGGGACCGAGTTCGATACGCAGTATTTT	-	TRBV5-1	TRBJ2-3	many
CSARVASGVSTDTQYF	TGCAGTGCTAGAGTAGCTAGCGGGGTTAGCACAGATACGCAGTATTTT	TRBD2	TRBV20-1	TRBJ2-3	many
CASSSWRVRMNTEAFF	TGTGCCAGCAGTTCCTGGAGAGTTCGCATGAACACTGAAGCTTTCTTT	-	TRBV28	TRBJ1-1	-
CASSFGDRDYNEQFF	TGTGCCAGCAGCTTTGGCGACAGGGACTACAATGAGCAGTTCTTC	TRBD1	TRBV7-2	TRBJ2-1	-
CASSQGGGRSNEQFF	TGCGCCAGCAGCCAAGGGGGCGGGAGATCCAATGAGCAGTTCTTC	TRBD2	TRBV4-1	TRBJ2-1	-
CASSISAGYTGELFF	TGTGCCAGTAGTATTTCGGCCGGTTACACCGGGGAGCTGTTTTTT	-	TRBV19	TRBJ2-2	many
CAISESGTDTQYF	TGTGCCATCAGTGAGTCCGGGACAGATACGCAGTATTTT	-	TRBV10-3	TRBJ2-3	few
CASSLERAGNQPQHF	TGTGCCAGCAGCTTAGAGAGGGCCGGTAATCAGCCCCAGCATTTT	-	TRBV7-9	TRBJ1-5	few
CASSHGEQVETQYF	TGTGCCAGCAGCCATGGGGAGCAAGTAGAGACCCAGTACTTC	-	TRBV6-2/TRBV6-3	TRBJ2-5	many
CASSLPQGTGELFF	TGTGCCAGTAGTCTTCCACAGGGGACCGGGGAGCTGTTTTTT	TRBD1	TRBV19	TRBJ2-2	many
CASSLGPGAQDTQYF	TGTGCCAGCAGTCTAGGGCCAGGGGCGCAAGATACGCAGTATTTT	-	TRBV7-3	TRBJ2-3	many
CASSQDNDSFNEQFF	TGCGCCAGCAGCCAAGATAACGACAGTTTCAATGAGCAGTTCTTC	-	TRBV4-1	TRBJ2-1	-
CASSVGDSGANVLTF	TGTGCCAGCAGCGTAGGGGATTCTGGGGCCAACGTCCTGACTTTC	-	TRBV9	TRBJ2-6	-
CATSRDSGGADTQYF	TGTGCCACCAGCAGAGATAGCGGGGGGGCAGATACGCAGTATTTT	TRBD2	TRBV15	TRBJ2-3	many
CASSRQGQETQYF	TGTGCCAGCAGTAGACAGGGACAAGAGACCCAGTACTTC	TRBD1	TRBV27	TRBJ2-5	-
CAWAKKRGYTF	TGTGCCTGGGCTAAAAAAAGGGGCTACACCTTC	-	TRBV30	TRBJ1-2	-
CASRGQPNYGYTF	TGTGCCAGCAGGGGACAGCCCAACTATGGCTACACCTTC	TRBD1	TRBV6-2/TRBV6-3	TRBJ1-2	many
CASSFDPGQRGHGANVLTF	TGTGCCAGCAGCTTCGATCCGGGACAGCGAGGTCATGGGGCCAACGTCCTGACTTTC	TRBD1	TRBV7-9	TRBJ2-6	-
CASSPGDAGQPQHF	TGTGCCAGCAGTCCCGGAGACGCGGGTCAGCCCCAGCATTTT	-	TRBV6-2/TRBV6-3	TRBJ1-5	many
CSVEASGTGEVGYTF	TGCAGCGTTGAGGCTTCCGGGACAGGGGAAGTTGGCTACACCTTC	TRBD1	TRBV29-1	TRBJ1-2	many
CASSLGQGRDTQYF	TGCGCCAGCAGCTTGGGACAGGGGAGAGATACGCAGTATTTT	TRBD1	TRBV5-1	TRBJ2-3	many
CASSPRGQGVSEQYF	TGTGCCAGCAGTCCCCGGGGACAGGGCGTGTCCGAGCAGTACTTC	TRBD1	TRBV28	TRBJ2-7	many
CASRGRQAGANVLTF	TGTGCCAGCAGGGGTAGACAGGCTGGGGCCAACGTCCTGACTTTC	-	TRBV2	TRBJ2-6	many
CASSPGTGLSYEQYF	TGTGCCAGCAGCCCCGGGACAGGGTTGAGCTACGAGCAGTACTTC	TRBD1	TRBV6-2/TRBV6-3	TRBJ2-7	-